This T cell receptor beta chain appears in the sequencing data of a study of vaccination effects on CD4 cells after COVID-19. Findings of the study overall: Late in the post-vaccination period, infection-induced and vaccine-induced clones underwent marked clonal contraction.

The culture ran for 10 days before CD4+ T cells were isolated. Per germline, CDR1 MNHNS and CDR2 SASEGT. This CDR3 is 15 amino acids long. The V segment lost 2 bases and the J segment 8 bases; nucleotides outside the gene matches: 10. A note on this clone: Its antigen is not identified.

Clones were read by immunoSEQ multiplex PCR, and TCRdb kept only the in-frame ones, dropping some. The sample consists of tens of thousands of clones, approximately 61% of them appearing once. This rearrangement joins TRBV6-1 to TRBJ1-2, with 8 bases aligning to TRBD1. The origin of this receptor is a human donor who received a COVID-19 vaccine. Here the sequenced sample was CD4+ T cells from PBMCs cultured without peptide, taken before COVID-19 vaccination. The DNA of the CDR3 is TGTGCCAGCAGTGAACCGGGCAGGGGGCGGGAAGGCTACACCTTC. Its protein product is CASSEPGRGREGYTF.